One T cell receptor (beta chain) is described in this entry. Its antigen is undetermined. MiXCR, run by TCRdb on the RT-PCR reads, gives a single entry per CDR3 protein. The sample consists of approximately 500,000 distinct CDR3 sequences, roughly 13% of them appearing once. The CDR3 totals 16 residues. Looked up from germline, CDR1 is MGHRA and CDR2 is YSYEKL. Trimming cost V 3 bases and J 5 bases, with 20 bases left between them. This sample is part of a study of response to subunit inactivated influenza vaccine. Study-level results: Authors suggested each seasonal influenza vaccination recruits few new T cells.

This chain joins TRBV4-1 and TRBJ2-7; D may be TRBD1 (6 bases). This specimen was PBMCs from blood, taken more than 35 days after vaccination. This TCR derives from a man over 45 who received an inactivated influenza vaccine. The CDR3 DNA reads TGCGCCAGCAGCCAGAGTGGACAGCGGAGGTGGCACGAGCAGTACTTC. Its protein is CASSQSGQRRWHEQYF.